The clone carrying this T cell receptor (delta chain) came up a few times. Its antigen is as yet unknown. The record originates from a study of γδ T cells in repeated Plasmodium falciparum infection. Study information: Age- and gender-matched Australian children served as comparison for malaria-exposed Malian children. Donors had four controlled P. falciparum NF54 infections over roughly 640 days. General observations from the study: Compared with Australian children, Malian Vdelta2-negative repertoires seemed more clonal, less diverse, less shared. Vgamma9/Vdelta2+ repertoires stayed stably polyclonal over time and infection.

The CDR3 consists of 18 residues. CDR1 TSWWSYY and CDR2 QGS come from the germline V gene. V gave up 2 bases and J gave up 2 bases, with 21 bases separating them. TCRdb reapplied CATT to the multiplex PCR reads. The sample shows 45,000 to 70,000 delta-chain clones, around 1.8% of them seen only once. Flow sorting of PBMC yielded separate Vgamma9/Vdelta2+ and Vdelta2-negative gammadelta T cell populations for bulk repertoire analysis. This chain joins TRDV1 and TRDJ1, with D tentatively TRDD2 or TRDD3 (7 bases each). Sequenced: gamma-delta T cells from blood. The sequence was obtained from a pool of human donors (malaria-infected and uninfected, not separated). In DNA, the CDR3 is TGTGCTCTTGGGGAATTCCTACGGGGCTGGGGGGAAACCGATAAACTCATCTTT. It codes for CALGEFLRGWGETDKLIF.